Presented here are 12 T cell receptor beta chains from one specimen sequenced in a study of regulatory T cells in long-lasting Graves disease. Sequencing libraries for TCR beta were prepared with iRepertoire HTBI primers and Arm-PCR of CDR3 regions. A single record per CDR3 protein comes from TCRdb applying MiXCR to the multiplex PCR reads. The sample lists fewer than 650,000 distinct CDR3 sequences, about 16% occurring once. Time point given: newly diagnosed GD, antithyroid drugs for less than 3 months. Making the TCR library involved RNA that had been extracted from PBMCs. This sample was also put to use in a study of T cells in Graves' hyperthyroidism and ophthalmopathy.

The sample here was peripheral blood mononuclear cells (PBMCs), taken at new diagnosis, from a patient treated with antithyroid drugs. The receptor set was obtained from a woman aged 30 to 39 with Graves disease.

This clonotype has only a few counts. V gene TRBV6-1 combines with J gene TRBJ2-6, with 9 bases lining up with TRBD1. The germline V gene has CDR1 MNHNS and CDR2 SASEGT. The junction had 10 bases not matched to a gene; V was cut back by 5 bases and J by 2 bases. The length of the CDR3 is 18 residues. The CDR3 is CASSRLGTGFPGANVLTF. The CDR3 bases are TGTGCCAGCAGTCGATTGGGGACAGGGTTTCCTGGGGCCAACGTCCTGACTTTC.

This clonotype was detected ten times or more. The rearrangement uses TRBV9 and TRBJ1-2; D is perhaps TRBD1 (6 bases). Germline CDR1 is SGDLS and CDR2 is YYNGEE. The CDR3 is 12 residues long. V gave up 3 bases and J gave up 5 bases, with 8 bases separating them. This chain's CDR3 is CASSGGQYGYTF. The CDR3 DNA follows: TGTGCCAGCAGCGGCGGACAGTATGGCTACACCTTC.

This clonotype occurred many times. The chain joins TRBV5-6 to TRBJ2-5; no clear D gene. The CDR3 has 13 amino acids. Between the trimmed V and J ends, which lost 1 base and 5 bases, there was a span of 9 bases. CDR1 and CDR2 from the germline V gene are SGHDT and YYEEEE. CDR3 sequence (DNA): TGTGCCAGCAGCTTGTGGTCGAGCGAGACCCAGTACTTC. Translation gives CASSLWSSETQYF.

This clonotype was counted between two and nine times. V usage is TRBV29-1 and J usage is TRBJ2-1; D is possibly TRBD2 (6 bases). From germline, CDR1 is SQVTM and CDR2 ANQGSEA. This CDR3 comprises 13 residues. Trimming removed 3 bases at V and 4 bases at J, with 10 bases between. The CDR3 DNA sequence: TGCAGCGTTGATTGGGGGGAATACAATGAGCAGTTCTTC. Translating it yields CSVDWGEYNEQFF.

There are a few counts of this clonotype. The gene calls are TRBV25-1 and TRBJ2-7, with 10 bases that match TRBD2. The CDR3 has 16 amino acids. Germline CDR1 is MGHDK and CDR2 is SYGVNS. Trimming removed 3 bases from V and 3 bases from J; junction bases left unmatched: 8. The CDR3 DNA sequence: TGTGCCAGCAGTGATTATAAGCGGGAGGGATTCTACGAGCAGTACTTC. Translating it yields CASSDYKREGFYEQYF.

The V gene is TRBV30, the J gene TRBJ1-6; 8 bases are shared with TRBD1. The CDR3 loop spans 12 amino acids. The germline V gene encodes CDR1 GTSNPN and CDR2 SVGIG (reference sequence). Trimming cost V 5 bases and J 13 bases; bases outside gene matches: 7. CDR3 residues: CAWGETGVPLHF. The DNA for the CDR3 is TGTGCCTGGGGGGAGACAGGGGTCCCCCTCCACTTT.

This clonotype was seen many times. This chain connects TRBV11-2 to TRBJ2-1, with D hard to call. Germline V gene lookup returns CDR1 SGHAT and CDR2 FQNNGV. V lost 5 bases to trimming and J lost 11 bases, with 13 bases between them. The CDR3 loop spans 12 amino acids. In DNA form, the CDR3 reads TGTGCCAGCAGCCACCCGACCCAACAGCAGTTCTTC. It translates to CASSHPTQQQFF.

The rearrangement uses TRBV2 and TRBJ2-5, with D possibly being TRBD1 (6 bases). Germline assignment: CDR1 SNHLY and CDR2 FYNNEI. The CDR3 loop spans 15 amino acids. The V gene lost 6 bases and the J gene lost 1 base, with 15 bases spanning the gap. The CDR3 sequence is CASSLDSLGQETQYF. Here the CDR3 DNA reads TGTGCCAGCAGCTTGGACAGTTTAGGCCAAGAGACCCAGTACTTC.

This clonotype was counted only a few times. The DNA for the CDR3 is TGTGCCAGCAGCTTCCGGGAAAGGGGTTCACCCCTCCACTTT. Amino acids: CASSFRERGSPLHF. The V and J genes are TRBV7-9 and TRBJ1-6; the D gene is possibly TRBD1 (5 bases). CDR1 is SEHNR, CDR2 FQNEAQ, per germline (reference sequence). This CDR3 is built from 14 residues. With 3 bases removed from V and 9 bases from J, the gap between germline ends came to 12 bases.

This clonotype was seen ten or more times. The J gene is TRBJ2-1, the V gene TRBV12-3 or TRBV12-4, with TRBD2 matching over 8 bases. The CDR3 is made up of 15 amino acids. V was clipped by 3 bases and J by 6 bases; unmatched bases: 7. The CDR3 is CASSFRSSGFNEQFF. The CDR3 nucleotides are TGTGCCAGCAGTTTTCGGTCTAGCGGGTTCAATGAGCAGTTCTTC.

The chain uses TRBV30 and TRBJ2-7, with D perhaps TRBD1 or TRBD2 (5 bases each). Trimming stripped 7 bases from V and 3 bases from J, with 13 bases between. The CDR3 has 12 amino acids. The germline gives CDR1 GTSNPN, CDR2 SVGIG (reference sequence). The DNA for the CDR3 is TGTGCCTTGACAGCGGATAACTACGAGCAGTACTTC. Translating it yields CALTADNYEQYF.

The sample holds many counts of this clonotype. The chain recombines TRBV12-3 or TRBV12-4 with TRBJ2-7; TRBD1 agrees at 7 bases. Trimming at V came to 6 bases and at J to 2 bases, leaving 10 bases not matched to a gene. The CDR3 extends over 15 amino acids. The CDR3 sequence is CASRPPGQPPYEQYF. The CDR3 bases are TGTGCCAGCAGACCTCCGGGACAGCCCCCCTACGAGCAGTACTTC.